A selection of T cell receptor beta chains follows, all from one sample in a study of OX40 agonist ivuxolimab in advanced cancers. Method: immunoSEQ multiplex PCR; TCRdb's copy keeps in-frame clones and lacks some. The sample includes fewer than 60,000 clones, 60% to 80% of them seen just once. This specimen consisted of CD4+ or CD8+ T cells sorted from blood, obtained in a trial of the OX40 agonist ivuxolimab. The receptors were sampled from an adult with an advanced solid tumor such as melanoma, head and neck, liver or kidney cancer. Both conserved end residues are part of each CDR3. The D gene is left open where the match is weak. Only some rows state a clone size, as once, few, many or a class for expanded clones.

j_call v_call d_call clone_size cdr3_nt cdr3_aa
TRBJ1-3 TRBV5-4 TRBD1 . TGTGCCAGCAGCTTGGGTCTGGGCAGGGGGCGAGTAGAAGGAGCGAACACCATATATTTT CASSLGLGRGRVEGANTIYF
TRBJ1-1 TRBV6-5 . . TGTGCCAGCAGTTACTCGACAGCGAACACTGAAGCTTTCTTT CASSYSTANTEAFF
TRBJ2-3 TRBV6-5 . . TGTGCCAGCAGTTACAACCCTTCCACAGATACGCAGTATTTT CASSYNPSTDTQYF
TRBJ1-2 TRBV5-1 . . TGCGCCAGCAGCGCGACGGCCAGGACGAGGGGCTACACCTTC CASSATARTRGYTF
TRBJ2-3 TRBV2 . . TGTGCCAGCAGGGACCTTAGCACAGATACGCAGTATTTT CASRDLSTDTQYF
TRBJ1-6 TRBV19 . . TGTGCCAGTGCTCGACAGCTTAATTCACCCCTCCACTTT CASARQLNSPLHF
TRBJ1-3 TRBV7-2 . . TGTGCCAGCAGCCGACAGGCTGGAAACACCATATATTTT CASSRQAGNTIYF
TRBJ1-6 TRBV6-1 . . TGTGCCAGCAGGGGGGGGCGACTTTTAAATTCACCCCTCCACTTT CASRGGRLLNSPLHF
TRBJ2-3 TRBV5-4 TRBD2 few TGTGCCAGCAGCTTATGGACTAGCGCCCTCACAGATACGCAGTATTTT CASSLWTSALTDTQYF
TRBJ2-5 TRBV7-8 . few TGTGCCAGCAGCTTAGGCGGGATAACACGGAGGACCCAGTACTTC CASSLGGITRRTQYF
TRBJ1-6 TRBV27 TRBD1 few TGTGCCAGCAGTTTAGAGGGGGCTGATAATTCACCCCTCCACTTT CASSLEGADNSPLHF
TRBJ2-1 TRBV27 TRBD1 . TGTGCCAGCAGCGCCACAGGGGGTGCATCCTACAATGAGCAGTTCTTC CASSATGGASYNEQFF
TRBJ2-3 TRBV21-1 . . TGTGCCAGCAGCCCACCTGAACTAGCGGGAGGTTCCACAGATACGCAGTATTTT CASSPPELAGGSTDTQYF
TRBJ2-1 TRBV6-9 . . TGTGCCAGCAGTTATTCTTTCTCTGCGGCGCAGTTCTTC CASSYSFSAAQFF
TRBJ1-2 TRBV4-1 . . TGCGCCAGCAGCTCAACCGGGACCCCCGGGCGGGGCTACACCTTC CASSSTGTPGRGYTF
TRBJ2-7 TRBV7-9 . . TGTGCCAGCAGCTTAGCGGGAGATCGGGAAGAGCAGTACTTC CASSLAGDREEQYF
TRBJ2-3 TRBV11-2 TRBD2 few TGTGCCAGCAGCCTATCCGGGACTACGCCAGATACGCAGTATTTT CASSLSGTTPDTQYF
TRBJ1-2 TRBV6-6 . . TGTGCCAGCAGTTCCGAAGGTAACTATGGCTACACCTTC CASSSEGNYGYTF
TRBJ2-7 TRBV4-1 . . TGCGCCAGCAGCCAAGGAGTAGTGTTTTACGAGCAGTACTTC CASSQGVVFYEQYF
TRBJ1-2 TRBV14 . . TGTGCCAGCAGCAACGGGTGGGTCTATGGCTACACCTTC CASSNGWVYGYTF
TRBJ1-1 TRBV27 . . TGTGCCAGCAGTTTAGGCCAGGGAGATATGAACACTGAAGCTTTCTTT CASSLGQGDMNTEAFF
TRBJ1-4 TRBV5-1 . . TGCGCCAGCACCCAGGGTCAAGGTCTGGGAAATGAAAAACTGTTTTTT CASTQGQGLGNEKLFF
TRBJ1-5 TRBV7-2 . . TGTGCCAGCAGCTTCAGGGGCGGACAGCCCCAGCATTTT CASSFRGGQPQHF
TRBJ1-4 TRBV7-8 . . TGTGCCAGCAGCTTAGTTGGCCCCCTCAATGAAAAACTGTTTTTT CASSLVGPLNEKLFF
TRBJ2-3 TRBV7-2 . once TGTGCCAGCAGCTTCAAAGCTAGCACAGATACGCAGTATTTT CASSFKASTDTQYF
TRBJ1-1 TRBV10-3 . . TGTGCCATCAGTCGGGACGGCAACATGAACACTGAAGCTTTCTTT CAISRDGNMNTEAFF
TRBJ2-7 TRBV5-1 . . TGCGCCAGCAGCTTGACCCCGGAAGGGGTTTACGAGCAGTACTTC CASSLTPEGVYEQYF
TRBJ2-1 TRBV7-8 . . TGTGCCAGCAGCTTAAGGGAGCGGAGCTCCTACAATGAGCAGTTCTTC CASSLRERSSYNEQFF
TRBJ2-3 TRBV7-2 . . TGTGCCAGCAGCTTAGAAGTGCCCCCCTATACGCAGTATTTT CASSLEVPPYTQYF
TRBJ1-2 TRBV2 . . TGTGCCAGCAGTGCCACAAGAACCTATGGCTACACCTTC CASSATRTYGYTF
TRBJ2-7 TRBV4-3 . few TGCGCCAGCAGCCAAGAAAGGTCGCGGGCGGGCTACGAGCAGTACTTC CASSQERSRAGYEQYF
TRBJ2-7 TRBV6-6 TRBD1 many TGTGCCAGCAATCCGGACAGGGGCGGCTTTTACGAGCAGTACTTC CASNPDRGGFYEQYF
TRBJ1-5 TRBV28 TRBD1 . TGTGCCAGCAGCTCTAACAGGGGCCTCCGAACTTATAGCAATCAGCCCCAGCATTTT CASSSNRGLRTYSNQPQHF
TRBJ1-1 TRBV5-5 TRBD1 . TGTGCCAGCAGCTTGCAGGGGGCGGAGAACACTGAAGCTTTCTTT CASSLQGAENTEAFF
TRBJ2-1 TRBV19 . medium-sized TGTGCCAGTAGTATTCAGGGGGGACCCTACAATGAGCAGTTCTTC CASSIQGGPYNEQFF
TRBJ2-7 TRBV5-1 . once TGCGCCAGCACTATGGGGAATTCTAACCCCCCCTACGAGCAGTACTTC CASTMGNSNPPYEQYF
TRBJ1-3 TRBV5-1 . . TGCGCCAGCAGCCCTGGATACTCGAGGCACTCTGGAAACACCATATATTTT CASSPGYSRHSGNTIYF
TRBJ2-2 TRBV16 TRBD1 . TGTGCCAGCAGCCGGACAGGGACGAACACCGGGGAGCTGTTTTTT CASSRTGTNTGELFF
TRBJ2-1 TRBV9 . . TGTGCCAGCAGCGTCACTACTACCAATGAGCAGTTCTTC CASSVTTTNEQFF
TRBJ2-7 TRBV5-1 . . TGCGCCAGCAGCTTGGGAGGCAGCAGGAGGGGCGAGCAGTACTTC CASSLGGSRRGEQYF
TRBJ2-3 TRBV5-4 TRBD1 once TGTGCCAGCAGCTTGGATCAGAGGACAGGGCTTGGAGGAGAAGCGCAGTATTTT CASSLDQRTGLGGEAQYF
TRBJ2-3 TRBV7-2 TRBD2 . TGTGCCAGCAGCTTAGTGGCTAGCGGGTCCCCAGATACGCAGTATTTT CASSLVASGSPDTQYF
TRBJ2-1 TRBV7-7 . . TGTGCCAGCAGCCCCCGGGACCTCACGGGGCAGTTCTTC CASSPRDLTGQFF
TRBJ2-1 TRBV27 . few TGTGCCAGCAGTGCCGGACTGGGCGGGGAGCAGTTCTTC CASSAGLGGEQFF
TRBJ1-1 TRBV25-1 TRBD1 . TGTGCCAGCAGTGTGACAGGGGGCACTGAAGCTTTCTTT CASSVTGGTEAFF
TRBJ2-5 TRBV29-1 TRBD2 . TGCAGCGTTGAAGTGGCGGGAGGGTTGGGAGAGACCCAGTACTTC CSVEVAGGLGETQYF
TRBJ2-5 TRBV7-2 . . TGTGCCAGCAGCTTAGGGGCAGCATTACAAGAGACCCAGTACTTC CASSLGAALQETQYF
TRBJ1-1 TRBV5-1 . once TGCGCCAGCAGCCTACCCCCCCGAGGGGAAGCTTTCTTT CASSLPPRGEAFF
TRBJ2-5 TRBV5-6 . . TGTGCCAGCAGCTTTGGCCTACAGGGGACCCAGTACTTC CASSFGLQGTQYF
TRBJ2-7 TRBV7-2 . many TGTGCCAGCAGCTTTTTGAGGCTAGCAGATGAGCAGTACTTC CASSFLRLADEQYF
TRBJ1-2 TRBV19 . . TGTGCCAGTAGTATCGAGCGTGCTTTTGATGAGTCCCACTATGGCTACACCTTC CASSIERAFDESHYGYTF
TRBJ2-1 TRBV30 TRBD1 . TGTGCCTGGAGCGCCGTTAGGGGACAGGGATACAATGAGCAGTTCTTC CAWSAVRGQGYNEQFF